The 14 T cell receptor beta chains presented below share a single source sample, sequenced in a study of a mutant IDH1 vaccine in newly diagnosed glioma. TCRdb keeps only in-frame clones here, not all; method: immunoSEQ multiplex PCR. Among some 60,000 clones listed, over 80% were seen once. These receptors lack a known antigen. Specified time point: week 47, end of study. In the vaccine, a single dose held 300 ug of the mutant IDH1 20-mer peptide, along with topical imiquimod. This specimen consisted of PBMCs, obtained from a glioma patient whose treatment included an IDH1 peptide vaccine. The origin of the receptors is a man younger than 40 with glioma.

This clone was seen a single time. Here the CDR3 reads CASSWGGSGNTIYF. CDR3 bases: TGTGCCAGTAGTTGGGGGGGTTCTGGAAACACCATATATTTT. The chain links TRBV2 to TRBJ1-3, with D possibly being TRBD1 (5 bases). The V gene's germline CDR1 is SNHLY and CDR2 FYNNEI. V dropped 9 bases and J dropped 1 base, with 13 bases sitting between them. The CDR3 runs 14 residues.

The chain uses TRBV4-1 and TRBJ2-5, with 9 bases fitting TRBD2. Germline V gene data show CDR1 as MGHRA and CDR2 as YSYEKL. The length of the CDR3 is 15 residues. J lost 3 bases, V lost 3 bases, and 5 bases had no gene match. This CDR3 reads CASSQVTSGKETQYF. In nucleotides, the CDR3 is TGCGCCAGCAGCCAGGTGACTAGCGGTAAAGAGACCCAGTACTTC.

V is TRBV23-1 and J is TRBJ1-5; possible D gene TRBD1, 5 bases. TRBV23-1 is an ORF for which the function is uncertain. Between the trimmed V and J ends, which lost 0 bases and 7 bases, there was a span of 19 bases. The CDR3 covers 17 residues. The CDR3 spells CASSQSAPSGVDQPQHF. The CDR3 nucleotides read TGCGCCAGCAGTCAATCAGCCCCCTCGGGGGTGGACCAGCCCCAGCATTTT.

V is TRBV7-6 and J is TRBJ2-7; TRBD1 agrees at 7 bases. CDR1 and CDR2 from the germline V gene are SGHVS and FNYEAQ. Trimming removed 1 base from V and 6 bases from J; junction bases left unmatched: 6. The CDR3 runs to 14 residues. Here the CDR3 DNA reads TGTGCCAGCAGCTTAGGACAGGGTTCCGTCGAGCAGTACTTC. This sequence encodes CASSLGQGSVEQYF.

The table lists this clone with a count of one. CDR3 in amino acids: CASSLSSGVPYEQYF. The CDR3 DNA reads TGTGCCAGCAGTTTATCTTCGGGGGTTCCCTACGAGCAGTACTTC. This sequence joins TRBV27 and TRBJ2-7, with a tentative D call TRBD2 (6 bases). The CDR3 length is 15 residues. V dropped 0 bases and J dropped 2 bases, with 11 bases sitting between them. Per the germline V gene, CDR1 is MNHEY and CDR2 is SMNVEV (reference sequence).

This clone was detected a few times. The V and J genes are TRBV19 and TRBJ1-1, with a possible D match to TRBD1 (5 bases). Trimming shortened V by 6 bases and J by 2 bases, and 19 bases separated the two germline ends. The CDR3 runs to 16 residues. Per the germline V gene, CDR1 is LNHDA and CDR2 is SQIVND (reference sequence). The CDR3 DNA sequence: TGTGCCAGTAGAGCCTTGCCGACAGCCCTCAACACTGAAGCTTTCTTT. This encodes CASRALPTALNTEAFF. The entire variable domain, with the rest obtained from reference TRBV19 and TRBJ1-1, is as follows: DGGITQSPKYLFRKEGQNVTLSCEQNLNHDAMYWYRQDPGQGLRLIYYSQIVNDFQKGDIAEGYSVSREKKESFPLTVTSAQKNPTAFYLCASRALPTALNTEAFFGQGTRLTVV.

The chain has TRBV15 and TRBJ2-1, with 7 bases fitting TRBD1. This CDR3 is 14 amino acids long. V trimming: 0 bases; J trimming: 16 bases; junction bases outside the gene matches: 12. CDR1 and CDR2 (germline): LNHNV, YYDKDF (reference sequence). CDR3: CATSRDVRGFPSFF. In nucleotides, the CDR3 is TGTGCCACCAGCAGAGATGTCAGGGGGTTTCCCTCTTTCTTC.

The chain uses TRBV19 and TRBJ1-5, with a possible D match to TRBD1 (6 bases). Germline-derived CDR1 and CDR2 are LNHDA and SQIVND (reference sequence). V was pared by 4 bases and J by 7 bases, with 17 bases between. The CDR3 covers 15 residues. Here the CDR3 reads CASSTEDSVDQPQHF. The CDR3 bases are TGTGCCAGTAGTACCGAGGACAGCGTGGACCAGCCCCAGCATTTT.

The V call is TRBV19, the J call TRBJ1-2; no clear D gene. The CDR3 runs to 15 residues. Germline V gene sequence: CDR1 LNHDA, CDR2 SQIVND (reference sequence). V lost 5 bases to trimming and J lost 2 bases, with 15 bases between them. The CDR3 sequence is CASSPPSSGNYGYTF. For the CDR3, the DNA is TGTGCCAGTAGTCCCCCCTCGAGTGGGAACTATGGCTACACCTTC.

V gene TRBV5-1 combines with J gene TRBJ2-7; possibly TRBD1 or TRBD2 for D (5 bases each). Per the germline V gene, CDR1 is SGHRS and CDR2 is YFSETQ. Between the trimmed V and J ends, which lost 0 bases and 2 bases, there was a span of 9 bases. The CDR3 has 14 amino acids. The CDR3 reads CASSLVGGTYEQYF. The CDR3 bases are TGCGCCAGCAGCTTGGTTGGGGGTACCTACGAGCAGTACTTC.

This chain connects TRBV6-6 to TRBJ1-1; D is uncertain. There are 15 residues in the CDR3. The germline V and J ends were trimmed by 2 bases and 0 bases, with 10 bases remaining between them. Germline CDR1 and CDR2: MNHNY and SVGAGI (reference sequence). In nucleotides, the CDR3 is TGTGCCAGCAGTTACCGGCAGGCAGTGAACACTGAAGCTTTCTTT. As protein: CASSYRQAVNTEAFF.

This clone is a singleton in its sample. The V gene is TRBV11-3, the J gene TRBJ2-3; D might be TRBD1 (6 bases). The CDR3 length is 15 residues. The V gene's germline CDR1 is SGHNT and CDR2 YENEEA. Trimming removed 1 base from V and 1 base from J, with 9 bases in between. CDR3 sequence reads: CASSLVKGGTDTQYF. The CDR3 bases are TGTGCCAGCAGCTTAGTGAAGGGGGGCACAGATACGCAGTATTTT.

This clone turned up a few times. The chain links TRBV30 to TRBJ1-1, with TRBD1 matching 10 bases. CDR1 and CDR2 from the germline V gene are GTSNPN and SVGIG (reference sequence). Germline trimming cut 2 bases from V and 8 bases from J; bases unmatched to any gene: 11. This CDR3 contains 15 residues. CDR3 region: CAWSPKTPGQGEAFF. The CDR3 DNA sequence: TGTGCCTGGAGTCCGAAAACTCCGGGACAGGGGGAAGCTTTCTTT.

The chain joins TRBV25-1 to TRBJ2-2; D gene uncertain. Trimming cost V 5 bases and J 1 base, with 8 bases left between them. The CDR3 runs 14 residues. Germline loops: CDR1 MGHDK, CDR2 SYGVNS. The CDR3 DNA reads TGTGCCAGCAGTTCGTCGGGGAACACCGGGGAGCTGTTTTTT. This gives the protein CASSSSGNTGELFF.